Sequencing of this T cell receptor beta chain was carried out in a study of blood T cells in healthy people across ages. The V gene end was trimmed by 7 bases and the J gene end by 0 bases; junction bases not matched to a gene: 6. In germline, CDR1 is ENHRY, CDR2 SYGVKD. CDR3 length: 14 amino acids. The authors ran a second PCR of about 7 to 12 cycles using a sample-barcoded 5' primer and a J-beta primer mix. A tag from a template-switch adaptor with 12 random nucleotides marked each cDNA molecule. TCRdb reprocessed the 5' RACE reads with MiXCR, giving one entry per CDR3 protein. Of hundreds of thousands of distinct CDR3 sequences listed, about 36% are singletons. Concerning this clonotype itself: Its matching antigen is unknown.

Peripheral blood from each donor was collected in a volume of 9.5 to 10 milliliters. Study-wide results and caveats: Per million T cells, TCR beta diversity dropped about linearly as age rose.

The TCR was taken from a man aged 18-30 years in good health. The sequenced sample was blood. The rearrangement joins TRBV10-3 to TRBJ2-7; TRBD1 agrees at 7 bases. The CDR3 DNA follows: TGTGCCATCAATGACAGGGTACGCTCCTACGAGCAGTACTTC. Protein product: CAINDRVRSYEQYF.